The 29 T cell receptor beta chains given below trace back to one sample, sequenced in a study of early T cells in non-severe SARS-CoV-2 infection. TCRdb processed the 5' RACE reads anew with MiXCR; each CDR3 protein has one entry. The table records 45,000 to 55,000 distinct CDR3 sequences, about 6.5% of them present only once. This specimen was whole blood, taken at baseline. Every receptor here comes from an adult who was a healthcare worker with PCR-confirmed SARS-CoV-2 infection or an uninfected control (not recorded which).

This clonotype showed up many times. This rearrangement joins TRBV20-1 to TRBJ2-7, with D possibly called TRBD1 or TRBD2 (5 bases each). The germline V gene has CDR1 DFQATT and CDR2 SNEGSKA (reference sequence). The CDR3 runs 15 residues. V dropped 0 bases and J dropped 6 bases, with 18 bases sitting between them. CDR3 bases: TGCAGTGCTAGAGATAGGGGCGGGCGGATCCTCGAGCAGTACTTC. Translated, it gives CSARDRGGRILEQYF.

This clonotype was seen only a few times. The chain employs TRBV19 and TRBJ2-1, with D perhaps matching TRBD2 (5 bases). CDR3 length: 13 residues. V was pared by 5 bases and J by 4 bases, with 9 bases between. Germline CDR1 is LNHDA and CDR2 is SQIVND (reference sequence). The CDR3, as DNA: TGTGCCAGTAGTCCCGGACTGTACAATGAGCAGTTCTTC. It translates to CASSPGLYNEQFF. Full variable domain (remainder filled in from reference TRBV19 and TRBJ2-1): DGGITQSPKYLFRKEGQNVTLSCEQNLNHDAMYWYRQDPGQGLRLIYYSQIVNDFQKGDIAEGYSVSREKKESFPLTVTSAQKNPTAFYLCASSPGLYNEQFFGPGTRLTVL.

The chain employs TRBV19 and TRBJ2-7, with 7 bases matching TRBD1. Unmatched junction bases numbered 9, after V lost 5 bases and J lost 2 bases. This CDR3 spans 15 amino acids. Per germline, CDR1 LNHDA and CDR2 SQIVND (reference sequence). The CDR3 sequence is CASSVRTGVPYEQYF. DNA for the CDR3: TGTGCCAGTAGTGTGAGGACAGGCGTACCCTACGAGCAGTACTTC.

This clonotype was seen many times. This chain joins TRBV6-5 and TRBJ1-1, with D possibly being TRBD1 (5 bases). Germline-derived CDR1 and CDR2 are MNHEY and SVGAGI. With 8 bases removed from V and 1 base from J, the gap between germline ends came to 11 bases. The CDR3 covers 13 residues. The CDR3 DNA reads as TGTGCCAGCTTGGGACCCGCGAACACTGAAGCTTTCTTT. This encodes CASLGPANTEAFF.

This clonotype was detected only a few times. The chain couples TRBV11-2 to TRBJ2-1, with D perhaps TRBD1 or TRBD2 (5 bases each). Germline CDR1 is SGHAT and CDR2 is FQNNGV. V dropped 0 bases and J dropped 2 bases, with 11 bases sitting between them. This CDR3 has 16 amino acids. The CDR3: CASSLEDRGPYNEQFF. CDR3 nucleotides: TGTGCCAGCAGCTTAGAAGATCGGGGACCCTACAATGAGCAGTTCTTC.

This clonotype occurred a few times. The chain combines TRBV3-1 with TRBJ2-3; no reliable D call. This CDR3 comprises 12 residues. From germline, CDR1 is LGHDT and CDR2 YNNKEL (reference sequence). Trimming cost V 1 base and J 4 bases, with 3 bases left between them. The CDR3 nucleotides read TGTGCCAGCAGCCAAGGTCCAGATACGCAGTATTTT. Translating gives CASSQGPDTQYF.

In this sample, this clonotype turned up many times. CDR3: CASIDLGHSTGELFF. The CDR3 bases are TGTGCCAGCATCGACTTAGGACATTCCACCGGGGAGCTGTTTTTT. V is TRBV11-2 and J is TRBJ2-2, with TRBD1 as a possible D gene (5 bases). The V gene's germline CDR1 is SGHAT and CDR2 FQNNGV. Deletions cut 7 bases from V and 4 bases from J, with 16 bases between. CDR3 length equals 15 residues. The full variable domain, with the rest looked up from reference TRBV11-2 and TRBJ2-2, is EAGVAQSPRYKIIEKRQSVAFWCNPISGHATLYWYQQILGQGPKLLIQFQNNGVVDDSQLPKDRFSAERLKGVDSTLKIQPAKLEDSAVYLCASIDLGHSTGELFFGEGSRLTVL.

This chain joins TRBV3-1 and TRBJ1-1; weak D call: TRBD1 (5 bases). V was pared by 1 base and J by 4 bases, with 10 bases between. The CDR3 runs to 14 residues. Germline values: CDR1 LGHDT, CDR2 YNNKEL (reference sequence). CDR3 in DNA: TGTGCCAGCAGCCAAGCCACGGGGGGCACTGAAGCTTTCTTT. This gives the protein CASSQATGGTEAFF.

This clonotype was counted a few times. The CDR3 here is CATSRVGGDRGRNQPQHF. The DNA of the CDR3 is TGTGCCACCAGCAGAGTAGGAGGGGACAGGGGGCGGAATCAGCCCCAGCATTTT. The chain uses TRBV15 and TRBJ1-5; 12 bases line up with TRBD1. J was trimmed by 4 bases and V by 1 base; bases with no gene match: 8. Germline lookup yields CDR1 LNHNV and CDR2 YYDKDF (reference sequence). The CDR3 is made up of 18 amino acids. The full variable domain, in which reference TRBV15 and TRBJ1-5 provide the parts outside the CDR3, is DAMVIQNPRYQVTQFGKPVTLSCSQTLNHNVMYWYQQKSSQAPKLLFHYYDKDFNNEADTPDNFQSRRPNTSFCFLDIRSPGLGDTAMYLCATSRVGGDRGRNQPQHFGDGTRLSIL.

At least ten counts were recorded for this clonotype. The chain has TRBV7-9 and TRBJ2-3; 7 nucleotides align to TRBD1. This CDR3 has 16 amino acids. Trimming cost V 1 base and J 2 bases; bases outside gene matches: 6. CDR1 and CDR2 from the germline V gene are SEHNR and FQNEAQ (reference sequence). CDR3 bases: TGTGCCAGCAGCTTAGGGGACAGACTCAACACAGATACGCAGTATTTT. Amino acids: CASSLGDRLNTDTQYF.

This clonotype was observed a few times. V gene TRBV7-2 combines with J gene TRBJ1-2; 8 bases map to TRBD1. Germline V CDR1 and CDR2: SGHTA, FQGNSA. This CDR3 is built from 14 residues. V dropped 3 bases and J dropped 5; count of bases not matched to a gene: 5. CDR3 nucleotide sequence: TGTGCCAGCAGCTTCGACAGGGGCAGTTATGGCTACACCTTC. The encoded protein is CASSFDRGSYGYTF. The variable domain in full, with the rest retrieved from reference TRBV7-2 and TRBJ1-2, is GAGVSQSPSNKVTEKGKDVELRCDPISGHTALYWYRQSLGQGLEFLIYFQGNSAPDKSGLPSDRFSAERTGGSVSTLTIQRTQQEDSAVYLCASSFDRGSYGYTFGSGTRLTVV.

This clonotype was observed at least ten times. This chain uses TRBV27 with TRBJ2-1; 8 bases match TRBD2. The CDR3 totals 14 residues. Germline V lookup: CDR1 MNHEY, CDR2 SMNVEV (reference sequence). After removal of 3 bases from V and 5 bases from J, the junction contained 3 bases not matched to a gene. Here the CDR3 DNA reads TGTGCCAGCAGTTTTTACGGGAGGGACAATGAGCAGTTCTTC. Amino acids: CASSFYGRDNEQFF.

This chain uses TRBV10-1 with TRBJ1-4; TRBD1 might be the D (5 bases). V was shortened by 0 bases and J by 7 bases, with 24 bases between the two germline ends. Germline loops: CDR1 WNHNN, CDR2 SYGVQD (reference sequence). The length of the CDR3 is 19 residues. CDR3 sequence reads: CASSESKGAIKRVGEKLFF. The CDR3 DNA reads TGCGCCAGCAGTGAGTCGAAAGGGGCCATCAAACGGGTCGGTGAAAAACTGTTTTTT.

This clonotype showed up many times. The chain has TRBV28 and TRBJ1-6; D not resolved. Trimming left V 5 bases short and J 6 bases short, with 5 bases between. This CDR3 has 12 residues. CDR1 and CDR2 (germline): MDHEN, SYDVKM. DNA for the CDR3: TGTGCCAGCAGTCAGTCTAATTCACCCCTCCACTTT. Its protein is CASSQSNSPLHF. The full variable domain, rest sourced from reference TRBV28 and TRBJ1-6, is DVKVTQSSRYLVKRTGEKVFLECVQDMDHENMFWYRQDPGLGLRLIYFSYDVKMKEKGDIPEGYSVSREKKERFSLILESASTNQTSMYLCASSQSNSPLHFGNGTRLTVT.

V is TRBV12-3 or TRBV12-4 and J is TRBJ2-3, with 14 bases lining up with TRBD2. The CDR3 has 19 amino acids. V was pared by 5 bases and J by 2 bases, with 12 bases of the junction left unmatched. CDR3 loop: CASSAPGLAGVTPTDTQYF. DNA for the CDR3: TGTGCCAGCAGTGCACCGGGACTAGCGGGGGTAACCCCCACAGATACGCAGTATTTT.

This clonotype showed up just a few times. V gene TRBV29-1 combines with J gene TRBJ1-2; the D is unclear. Per germline, CDR1 SQVTM and CDR2 ANQGSEA. CDR3 length: 14 residues. Trimming shortened V by 4 bases and J by 2 bases, and 14 bases separated the two germline ends. CDR3 residues: CSVGLASINYGYTF. CDR3 in DNA: TGCAGCGTTGGTCTCGCGTCTATAAACTATGGCTACACCTTC.

This clonotype appeared many times. The chain joins TRBV13 to TRBJ2-3, with D unclear. The germline V gene has CDR1 PRHDT and CDR2 FYEKMQ (reference sequence). This CDR3 spans 12 amino acids. V was clipped by 0 bases and J by 9 bases, with 7 bases between them. CDR3 region: CASSLGGFTQYF. CDR3 sequence (DNA): TGTGCCAGCAGCTTAGGGGGATTCACGCAGTATTTT.

This clonotype turned up a few times. This chain joins TRBV3-1 and TRBJ2-1; TRBD1 matches at 7 bases. The CDR3 is 11 residues long. CDR1 is LGHDT, CDR2 YNNKEL, per germline (reference sequence). V shed 4 bases, J shed 9 bases, and the junction held 0 bases outside the gene matches. CDR3 protein: CASSRQGEQFF. The CDR3 coding sequence is TGTGCCAGCAGCCGACAGGGTGAGCAGTTCTTC.

This clonotype was seen only a few times. This chain connects TRBV28 to TRBJ2-7, with a possible D match to TRBD1 (7 bases). The V and J ends lost 3 bases and 0 bases respectively, with 12 bases between them. The CDR3 consists of 15 residues. The germline CDR1 and CDR2 sequences are MDHEN and SYDVKM. CDR3 sequence reads: CASSFSGGHSYEQYF. CDR3 coding DNA: TGTGCCAGCAGTTTCTCAGGGGGGCACTCCTACGAGCAGTACTTC.

This clonotype was seen at least ten times. The CDR3 protein is CSAPGQGAYEQYF. The CDR3 bases are TGCAGTGCCCCGGGACAGGGGGCTTACGAGCAGTACTTC. The genes are TRBV20-1 and TRBJ2-7, with TRBD1 identical over 12 bases. Losses at the gene ends were 6 bases for V and 4 bases for J; bases not matched to a gene: 4. The CDR3 has 13 amino acids. Per germline, CDR1 DFQATT and CDR2 SNEGSKA (reference sequence).

Many counts were recorded for this clonotype. The CDR3 loop is CASSASGQRSYGYTF. CDR3 nucleotides: TGTGCCAGCAGCGCCAGCGGACAGCGCAGCTATGGCTACACCTTC. This chain links TRBV2 with TRBJ1-2; a weak D match, TRBD1 (6 bases). The length of the CDR3 is 15 residues. Trimming cost V 6 bases and J 4 bases, with 18 bases left between them. CDR1 and CDR2 (germline): SNHLY, FYNNEI.

This clonotype was seen many times. This sequence joins TRBV7-6 and TRBJ1-4, with D perhaps matching TRBD1 (6 bases). The CDR3 is made up of 13 amino acids. V shed 3 bases and J shed 8 bases, with 10 bases lying between them. Looked up from germline, CDR1 is SGHVS and CDR2 is FNYEAQ. The DNA of the CDR3 is TGTGCCAGCAGCTTTACAGGGAAAGAAAAACTGTTTTTT. This sequence encodes CASSFTGKEKLFF.

The rearrangement uses TRBV4-1 and TRBJ2-7, with D possibly matching TRBD2 (6 bases). In germline, CDR1 is MGHRA, CDR2 YSYEKL. V lost 3 bases and J lost 0, with 12 bases in between. The length of the CDR3 is 15 residues. The CDR3 DNA follows: TGCGCCAGCAGCCAGTCGCCGGGACTCTCCTACGAGCAGTACTTC. Its translation is CASSQSPGLSYEQYF.

J is TRBJ2-1 and V is TRBV20-1; D call uncertain. Between the trimmed V and J ends, which lost 1 base and 7 bases, there was a span of 11 bases. Germline lookup yields CDR1 DFQATT and CDR2 SNEGSKA (reference sequence). The length of the CDR3 is 13 residues. The CDR3 sequence: CSARVPSRNEQFF. Here the CDR3 DNA reads TGCAGTGCTAGAGTACCGTCTAGGAATGAGCAGTTCTTC.

The rearrangement links TRBV11-2 to TRBJ1-1; D is unresolved. The germline CDR1 and CDR2 sequences are SGHAT and FQNNGV. Deletions cut 4 bases from V and 0 bases from J, with 9 bases between. The CDR3 covers 14 residues. For the CDR3, the DNA is TGTGCCAGCAGCTCCCTGACTCTGAACACTGAAGCTTTCTTT. It translates to CASSSLTLNTEAFF.

This clonotype was found many times. CDR3 amino acids: CASSSRTSTDTQYF. The CDR3 DNA reads TGTGCCAGCAGTTCCAGGACTAGCACAGATACGCAGTATTTT. This chain connects TRBV7-6 to TRBJ2-3, with D possibly matching TRBD2 (5 bases). This CDR3 comprises 14 residues. Germline assignment: CDR1 SGHVS and CDR2 FNYEAQ. V dropped 6 bases and J dropped 0 bases, with 10 bases sitting between them. The variable domain in full, with the rest retrieved from reference TRBV7-6 and TRBJ2-3, is GAGVSQSPRYKVTKRGQDVALRCDPISGHVSLYWYRQALGQGPEFLTYFNYEAQQDKSGLPNDRFSAERPEGSISTLTIQRTEQRDSAMYRCASSSRTSTDTQYFGPGTRLTVL.

The V gene is TRBV4-3, the J gene TRBJ1-3; D unresolved. The CDR3 is 16 residues long. With 0 bases removed from V and 1 base from J, the gap between germline ends came to 10 bases. Germline CDR1 reads LGHNA; CDR2 reads YSLEER. The CDR3 DNA reads TGCGCCAGCAGCCAAGATCTCCCGGGGTCTGGAAACACCATATATTTT. Residues: CASSQDLPGSGNTIYF.

This clonotype was recorded a few times. This chain connects TRBV7-9 to TRBJ2-1; D remains ambiguous. CDR3 length: 10 amino acids. Per germline, CDR1 SEHNR and CDR2 FQNEAQ (reference sequence). The V end lost 7 bases, the J end lost 13 bases, and 11 bases lay between the germline ends. The CDR3 nucleotides are TGTGCCAGCACCCCGGGTCCACAGTTCTTC. Translation gives CASTPGPQFF.

This clonotype has a handful of counts. The junction departs from the called germline gene at one end, perhaps through a read error. This chain links TRBV7-7 with TRBJ1-1; TRBD1 matches 7 bases. CDR1 and CDR2 (germline): SSHAT, FNYEAQ (reference sequence). The length of the CDR3 is 16 residues. DNA for the CDR3: TGTGCTAGCAGACAGAGTACGACAGGGATGAAAACTGAAGCTTTCTTT. Its protein product is CASRQSTTGMKTEAFF.